This T cell receptor beta chain was observed in a study of OX40 agonist ivuxolimab in advanced cancers. This clone was seen more than once but under ten times. Its target is not known. TCRdb's table, derived via immunoSEQ multiplex PCR, lists solely in-frame clones and lacks some. The sample shows around 84,000 clones, roughly 94% of them seen only once. Findings of the study overall: The authors did not determine the antigen specificity of the expanded peripheral T cells.

This sequence originates from an adult with an advanced solid tumor such as melanoma, head and neck, liver or kidney cancer. The sequencing here drew on CD4+ or CD8+ T cells sorted from blood, taken in a trial of the OX40 agonist ivuxolimab.

This chain's CDR3 is CASSSASGGEAFF. The CDR3 DNA reads as TGTGCCAGCAGTTCGGCCTCAGGAGGTGAAGCTTTCTTT. The chain employs TRBV7-3 and TRBJ1-1; no definite D call. The CDR3 spans 13 residues. Trimming cost V 6 bases and J 7 bases, with 15 bases left between them. The germline CDR1 and CDR2 sequences are SGHTA and FQGTGA.